This T cell receptor beta chain was sequenced during a study of OX40 agonist ivuxolimab in advanced cancers. CDR1 SGHTA and CDR2 FQGNSA come from the germline V gene. The CDR3 covers 12 residues. With 4 bases removed from V and 8 bases from J, the gap between germline ends came to 11 bases. Profiling relied on immunoSEQ multiplex PCR, and the TCRdb table lists in-frame clones only, not all of them. This repertoire shows roughly 97,000 clones, around 90% found once; its top ten account for around 0.85%. This sample comprised CD4+ or CD8+ T cells sorted from blood, obtained in a trial of the OX40 agonist ivuxolimab. V is TRBV7-2 and J is TRBJ1-2; D is undetermined. This receptor was obtained from an adult with an advanced solid tumor such as melanoma, head and neck, liver or kidney cancer. CDR3 in amino acids: CASSSLPSGYTF. DNA of the CDR3: TGTGCCAGCAGCTCCCTTCCTTCGGGCTACACCTTC.